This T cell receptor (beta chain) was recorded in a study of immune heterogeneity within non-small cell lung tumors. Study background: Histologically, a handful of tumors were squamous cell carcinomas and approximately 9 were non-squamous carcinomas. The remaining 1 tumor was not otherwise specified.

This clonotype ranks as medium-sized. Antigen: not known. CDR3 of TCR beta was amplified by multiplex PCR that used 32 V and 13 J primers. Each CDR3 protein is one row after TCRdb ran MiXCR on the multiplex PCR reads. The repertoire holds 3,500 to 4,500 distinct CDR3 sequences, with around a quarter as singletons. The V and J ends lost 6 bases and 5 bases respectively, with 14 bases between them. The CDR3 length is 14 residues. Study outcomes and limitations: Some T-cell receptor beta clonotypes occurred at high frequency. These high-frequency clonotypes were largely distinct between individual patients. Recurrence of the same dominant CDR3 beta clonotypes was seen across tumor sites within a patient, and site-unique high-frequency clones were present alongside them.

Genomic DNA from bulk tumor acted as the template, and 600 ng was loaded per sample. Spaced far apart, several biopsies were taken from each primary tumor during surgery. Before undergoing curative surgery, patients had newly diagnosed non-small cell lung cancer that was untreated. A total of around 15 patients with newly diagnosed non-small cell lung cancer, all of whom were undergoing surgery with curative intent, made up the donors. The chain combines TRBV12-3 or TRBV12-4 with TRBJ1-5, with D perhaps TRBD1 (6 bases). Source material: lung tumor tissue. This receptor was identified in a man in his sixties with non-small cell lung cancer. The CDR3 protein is CASRATGSDQPQHF. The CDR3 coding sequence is TGTGCCAGCAGGGCCACAGGGTCTGATCAGCCCCAGCATTTT.